This T cell receptor (beta chain) was sequenced during a study of shared clonotypes between healthy human individuals (dated by TCRdb to between 2020 and 2021). Background for the entire study: Two women and a few men aged 18 to 49 years were included in the cohort. For each donor, CD4 naive and CD4 memory were each run on three plates, CD8 naive on two plates, and CD8 memory on one plate. The study deeply sequenced blood TCR repertoires of about five healthy adults to estimate repertoire size and the extent of clonotype sharing between individuals. To increase sequencing depth and limit assay-specific biases, different laboratories used diverse techniques to prepare libraries and sequence TCR repertoires. Each donor's leukapheresis produced roughly between about 0.8 and 10 billion PBMCs.

Using the deep immunoSEQ assay, multiplex PCR amplified TCR CDR3 regions from genomic DNA. Genomic DNA extracted from each cell subset was distributed evenly over all wells of several immunoSEQ 96-well plates, and each plate served as one replicate. For sorted subsets, each replicate PCR was loaded with about 200 ng genomic DNA, equivalent to some 27,000 T cell genomes. The purified libraries were quantified using a Qubit 3.0 fluorometer, sized with a Bioanalyzer 2100, and then quantified again using the KAPA Library Quantification kit. Every immunoSEQ 96-well plate was sequenced on a dedicated single-read 150-cycle Illumina NextSeq 550 flow cell. As for how the authors treated the data: Because the immunoSEQ output held only junctional sequences and lacked quality scores, the filtering could not match the filtering applied to full-length reads. To assign V/J genes and CDR3, sequences were annotated using PyIR, a Python wrapper for IgBLAST v1.9, with IMGT germline references. Reads with weak V/J assignments (E-value above 1e-6), missing CDR3, stop codons, out-of-frame junctions, or ambiguous translated residues were removed. V3J clonotypes were defined by identical inferred V gene, J gene, and CDR3 amino acid sequence. Percentage overlap between repertoires was calculated by dividing the number of shared unique clonotypes by the size of the smaller repertoire. Richness of each repertoire was evaluated using RTK rarefaction, the Chao1 estimator, and Recon v2.1 estimates of unobserved clonotypes. Generation probabilities were computed with OLGA for all TCRbeta clonotypes obtained by the gDNA method from a few donors. Held by TCRdb, this immuneACCESS table contains in-frame sequences only and omits some clones. Under half of the omission traces to an unresolved V gene where checked; the cause of the rest is unknown. Clone size and V and J calls were adopted from that table, with D and trimming inferred from the DNA. The sample table lists about 600,000 clones, 95% to 98% of them with a count of one. The ten largest clones add up to 0.045% to 0.07% of the sample.

The donors were healthy, HIV-negative adults who had no recently reported acute infections or vaccinations. All donors were Caucasian adults living in Nashville, Tennessee, USA. CD4+ T cells were enriched through magnetic negative selection, after which naive cells were positively selected on CD45RA and the remaining negative fraction served as the memory subset. After blood collection by leukapheresis, PBMCs were isolated using Ficoll-Histopaque density gradient centrifugation and then cryopreserved in the vapor phase of liquid nitrogen. Purity and quantity of every magnetically sorted T cell population were checked by analytical flow cytometry. Genomic DNA was isolated from each sorted fraction and quantified by UV absorbance on a Nanodrop 2000c. Regarding this clone: It has no known antigen specificity. No per-base quality is available; no much larger clone lies one base away.

There are 12 amino acids in the CDR3, from cysteine to phenylalanine inclusive. Kept here is only the CDR3 DNA, which spans 36 bases and is read in frame from base 1. CDR1 and CDR2 were assigned from the germline V gene as SQVTM and ANQGSEA. What the work shows at the level of the full study, not this receptor alone: Based on pairwise subsampling, the degree of clonotype sharing among donors was expected to be affected by sequencing depth. Sampling was restricted to blood, and TCR repertoires in tissues likely differ from the TCR repertoires found in blood. Larger estimated clonotype richness was generally found for naive subsets than for memory subsets. Rarefaction of sorted-subset datasets indicated incomplete sequencing despite the large sequencing depth. When several donors were compared, the shared fraction of clonotypes was about 5.4% for naive CD4, over 3% for naive CD8, 2.3% for memory CD4, and 0.35% to 0.4% for memory CD8. Higher generation probabilities were observed for clonotypes shared by all four sorted-subset donors than for non-shared clonotypes. Because the study included only a small number of donors, the genetic and exposure-history diversity represented was limited.

This clonotype originated in a woman between 25 and 40 years old in good health. The chain was built from TRBV29-1 and TRBJ2-5; the best D guess is TRBD1, with 5 bases matching. The J call is uncertain, as TRBJ2-7 better fits the DNA end. Sequencing was done on a sample of naive CD4+ T cells sorted from blood. The cell subset or site label on this specimen signifies: CD45RA+ positively selected. The sequenced DNA: TGCAGCGCACAGACAGATTCCTACGAGCAGTACTTC. This codes for CSAQTDSYEQYF.